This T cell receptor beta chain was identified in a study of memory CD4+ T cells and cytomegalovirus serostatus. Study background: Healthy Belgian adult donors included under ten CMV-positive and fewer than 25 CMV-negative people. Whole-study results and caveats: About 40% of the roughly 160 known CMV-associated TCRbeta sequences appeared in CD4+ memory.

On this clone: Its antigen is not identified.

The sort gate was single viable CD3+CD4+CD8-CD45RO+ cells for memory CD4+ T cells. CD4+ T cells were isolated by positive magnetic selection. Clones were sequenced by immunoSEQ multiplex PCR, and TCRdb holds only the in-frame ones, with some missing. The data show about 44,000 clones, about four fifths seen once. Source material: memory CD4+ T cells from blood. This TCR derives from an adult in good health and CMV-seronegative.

In DNA, the CDR3 is TGTGCCAGTAGTACAATCGATTACTCTGGAAACACCATATATTTT. Translated: CASSTIDYSGNTIYF. This chain links TRBV19 with TRBJ1-3; D gene uncertain. V gave up 4 bases and J gave up 0 bases, with 10 bases separating them. Germline V gene lookup returns CDR1 LNHDA and CDR2 SQIVND (reference sequence). The CDR3 is 15 amino acids.